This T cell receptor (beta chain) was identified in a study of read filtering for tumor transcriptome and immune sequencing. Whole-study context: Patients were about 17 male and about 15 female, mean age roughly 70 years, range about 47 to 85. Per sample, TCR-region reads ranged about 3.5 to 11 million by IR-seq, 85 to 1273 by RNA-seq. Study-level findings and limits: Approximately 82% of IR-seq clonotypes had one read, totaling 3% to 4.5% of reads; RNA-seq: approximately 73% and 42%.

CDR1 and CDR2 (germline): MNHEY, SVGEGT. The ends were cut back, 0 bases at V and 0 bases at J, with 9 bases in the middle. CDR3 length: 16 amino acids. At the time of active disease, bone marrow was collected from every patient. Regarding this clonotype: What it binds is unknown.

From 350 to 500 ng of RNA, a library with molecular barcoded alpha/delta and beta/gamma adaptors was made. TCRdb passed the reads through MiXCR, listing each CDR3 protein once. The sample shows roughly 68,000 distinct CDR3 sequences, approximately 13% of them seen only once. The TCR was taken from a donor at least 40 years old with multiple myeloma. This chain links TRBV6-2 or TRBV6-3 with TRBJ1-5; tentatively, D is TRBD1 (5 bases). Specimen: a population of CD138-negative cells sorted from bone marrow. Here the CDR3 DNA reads TGTGCCAGCAGTTACTCCAGGGCCTATAGCAATCAGCCCCAGCATTTT. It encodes CASSYSRAYSNQPQHF.